This T cell receptor beta chain appears in the sequencing data of a study of neoadjuvant anti-PD-1 for oral cavity cancer. Repertoires were generated with immunoSEQ multiplex PCR, while TCRdb's copy carries only in-frame clones and drops some. The sample lists roughly 9,300 clones, approximately 61% occurring once. The receptor's source is a person aged 35-79 years with oral cavity squamous cell carcinoma. Specimen: tumor tissue, collected before nivolumab (anti-PD-1) treatment.

This chain's CDR3 is CASSLTGTREFGEQFF. The CDR3 region has the DNA TGCGCCAGCAGCTTAACCGGGACTAGAGAGTTCGGTGAGCAGTTCTTC. This sequence joins TRBV5-1 and TRBJ2-1; 8 bases are a match to TRBD2. Losses at the gene ends were 2 bases for V and 9 bases for J; bases not matched to a gene: 13. There are 16 residues in the CDR3. In germline, CDR1 is SGHRS, CDR2 YFSETQ.